This T cell receptor beta chain was identified during a study of radiotherapy plus CTLA-4 blockade in lung cancer. Overall study context: Objective responses occurred in approximately 18% of patients; about 31% had disease control. Study conclusions and caveats: Some TCR clones had been derived from tumors. These clones expanded in peripheral blood after radiotherapy plus ipilimumab.

CTLA-4 blockade using ipilimumab, together with focal radiation, was received by patients with chemo-refractory metastatic non-small-cell lung cancer. The data were produced by immunoSEQ multiplex PCR, yet TCRdb's version contains in-frame clones alone and is incomplete. The data show about 32,000 clones, with 85% to 90% seen just once and approximately 6% held by the top ten. The trim removed 5 bases at V and 4 bases at J, leaving 3 bases unmatched. Germline V lookup: CDR1 KGHSH, CDR2 LQKENI. The CDR3 is made up of 13 amino acids. With respect to this clone: Its matching antigen is unknown.

The sample here was peripheral blood, taken from a patient treated with radiotherapy plus ipilimumab. The clonotype originates from a human donor with non-small cell lung cancer who had stable disease on radiotherapy plus ipilimumab. The J gene is TRBJ1-2, the V gene TRBV18; 8 bases agree with TRBD1. The CDR3: CASSTQGVYGYTF. CDR3 DNA: TGTGCCAGCTCAACACAGGGGGTCTATGGCTACACCTTC.